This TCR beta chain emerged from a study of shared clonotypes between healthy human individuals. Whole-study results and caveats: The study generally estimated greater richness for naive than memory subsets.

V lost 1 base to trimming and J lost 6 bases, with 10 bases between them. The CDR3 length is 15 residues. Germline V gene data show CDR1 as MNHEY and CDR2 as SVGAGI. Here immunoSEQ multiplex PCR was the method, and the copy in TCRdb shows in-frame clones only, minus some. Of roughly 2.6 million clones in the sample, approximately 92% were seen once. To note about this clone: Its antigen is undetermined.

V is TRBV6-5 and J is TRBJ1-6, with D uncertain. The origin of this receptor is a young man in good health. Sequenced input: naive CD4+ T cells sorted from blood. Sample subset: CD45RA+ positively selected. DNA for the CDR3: TGTGCCAGCAGTTACTTTGGACGGACTAATTCACCCCTCCACTTT. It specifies CASSYFGRTNSPLHF.